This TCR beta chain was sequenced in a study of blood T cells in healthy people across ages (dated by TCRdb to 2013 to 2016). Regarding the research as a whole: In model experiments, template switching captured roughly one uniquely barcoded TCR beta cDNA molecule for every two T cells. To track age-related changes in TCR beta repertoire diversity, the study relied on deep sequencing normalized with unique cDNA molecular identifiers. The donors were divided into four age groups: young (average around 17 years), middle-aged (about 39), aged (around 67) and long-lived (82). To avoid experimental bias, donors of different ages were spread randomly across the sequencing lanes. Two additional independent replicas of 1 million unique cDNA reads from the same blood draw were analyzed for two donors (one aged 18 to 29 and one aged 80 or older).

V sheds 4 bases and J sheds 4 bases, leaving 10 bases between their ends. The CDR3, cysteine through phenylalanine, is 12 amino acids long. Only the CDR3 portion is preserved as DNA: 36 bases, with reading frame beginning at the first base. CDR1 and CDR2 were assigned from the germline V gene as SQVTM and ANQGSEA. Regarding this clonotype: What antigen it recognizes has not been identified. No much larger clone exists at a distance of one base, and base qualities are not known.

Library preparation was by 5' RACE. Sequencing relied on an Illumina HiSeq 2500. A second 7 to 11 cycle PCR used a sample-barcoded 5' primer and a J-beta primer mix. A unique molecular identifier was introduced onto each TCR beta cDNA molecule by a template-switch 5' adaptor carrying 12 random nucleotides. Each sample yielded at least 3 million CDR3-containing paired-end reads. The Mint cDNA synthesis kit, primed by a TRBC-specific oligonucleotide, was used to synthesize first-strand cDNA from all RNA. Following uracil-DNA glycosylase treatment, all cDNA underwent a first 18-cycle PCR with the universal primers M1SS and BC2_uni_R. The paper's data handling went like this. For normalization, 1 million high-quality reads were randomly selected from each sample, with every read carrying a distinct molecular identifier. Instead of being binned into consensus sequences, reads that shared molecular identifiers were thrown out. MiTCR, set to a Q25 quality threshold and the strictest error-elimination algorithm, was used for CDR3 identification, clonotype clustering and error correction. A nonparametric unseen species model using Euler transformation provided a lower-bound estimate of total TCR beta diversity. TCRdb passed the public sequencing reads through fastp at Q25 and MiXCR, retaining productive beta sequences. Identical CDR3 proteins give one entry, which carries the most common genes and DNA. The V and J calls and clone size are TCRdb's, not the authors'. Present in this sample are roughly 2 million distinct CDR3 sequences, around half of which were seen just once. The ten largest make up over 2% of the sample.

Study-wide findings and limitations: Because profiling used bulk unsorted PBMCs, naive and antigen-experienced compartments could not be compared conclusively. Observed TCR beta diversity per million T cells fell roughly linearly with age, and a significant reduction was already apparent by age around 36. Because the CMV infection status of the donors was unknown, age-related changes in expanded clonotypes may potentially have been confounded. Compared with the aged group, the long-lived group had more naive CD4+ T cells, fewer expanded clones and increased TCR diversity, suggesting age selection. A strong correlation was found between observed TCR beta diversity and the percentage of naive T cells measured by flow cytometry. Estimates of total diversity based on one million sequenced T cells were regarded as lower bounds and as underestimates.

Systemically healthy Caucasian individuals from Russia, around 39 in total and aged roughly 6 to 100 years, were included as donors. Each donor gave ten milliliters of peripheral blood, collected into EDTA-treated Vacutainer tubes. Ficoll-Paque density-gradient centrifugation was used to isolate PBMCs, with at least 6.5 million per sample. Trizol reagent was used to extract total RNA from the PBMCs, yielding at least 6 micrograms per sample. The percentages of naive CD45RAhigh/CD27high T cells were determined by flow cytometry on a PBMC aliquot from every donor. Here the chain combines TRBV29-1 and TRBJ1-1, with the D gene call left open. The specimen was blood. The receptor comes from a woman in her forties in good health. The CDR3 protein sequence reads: CSVVRRSTEAFF. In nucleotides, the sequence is TGCAGCGTTGTGAGGAGATCCACTGAAGCTTTCTTT. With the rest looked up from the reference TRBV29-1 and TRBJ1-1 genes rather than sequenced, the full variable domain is SAVISQKPSRDICQRGTSLTIQCQVDSQVTMMFWYRQQPGQSLTLIATANQGSEATYESGFVIDKFPISRPNLTFSTLTVSNMSPEDSSIYLCSVVRRSTEAFFGQGTRLTVV.